What follows are 25 T cell receptor beta chains derived from one specimen sequenced in a study of T cells in Graves' hyperthyroidism and ophthalmopathy. Researchers took RNA transcripts and amplified the TCR beta CDR3 regions from them. An initial round of RT-PCR targeting the TCR CDR3 relied on the HTBI primer set. Each CDR3 protein gets one entry after TCRdb re-called the multiplex PCR reads with MiXCR. The sample lists roughly 700,000 distinct CDR3 sequences, under 45% occurring once. The sample taken for sequencing was blood. These receptors were collected from a woman in her thirties or forties with Graves' hyperthyroidism.

About this clonotype: The germline gene is not matched at one end of the junction; a read error may be the cause. The chain recombines TRBV7-9 with TRBJ1-1; D remains unclear. This CDR3 is built from 13 residues. From germline, CDR1 is SEHNR and CDR2 FQNEAQ (reference sequence). DNA of the CDR3: TGTGCCAGCAGCTTAGCAGAGAACACTGAAGTTTTCTTT. Translation gives CASSLAENTEVFF.

The chain recombines TRBV15 with TRBJ2-6, with D uncertain. The CDR3 totals 16 residues. CDR1 and CDR2 (germline): LNHNV, YYDKDF (reference sequence). The germline V and J ends were trimmed by 0 bases and 5 bases, with 11 bases remaining between them. CDR3 nucleotides: TGTGCCACCAGCAGAGAATTTCAAGACCGGGCCAACGTCCTGACTTTC. It is translated as CATSREFQDRANVLTF.

The table lists this clonotype with a count of one. The CDR3: CASSVFPDRANTEAFF. The CDR3 bases are TGCGCCAGCAGCGTATTCCCGGACAGGGCGAACACTGAAGCTTTCTTT. The gene calls are TRBV5-1 and TRBJ1-1; 8 nucleotides line up with TRBD1. The CDR3 contains 16 residues. The V segment lost 4 bases and the J segment 1 base; nucleotides outside the gene matches: 9. Germline assignment: CDR1 SGHRS and CDR2 YFSETQ.

This clonotype came up a few times. The chain combines TRBV24-1 with TRBJ2-5; weak D call: TRBD1 (6 bases). The V gene's germline CDR1 is KGHDR and CDR2 SFDVKD. The CDR3 spans 17 residues. The V gene lost 1 base and the J gene lost 5 bases, with 19 bases spanning the gap. The chain's CDR3 is CATSDFYGGPTRETQYF. In nucleotides, the CDR3 is TGTGCCACCAGTGATTTTTATGGGGGCCCGACTCGGGAGACCCAGTACTTC.

This clonotype was picked up many times. The chain combines TRBV19 with TRBJ1-1; D gene ambiguous. V dropped 9 bases and J dropped 3 bases, with 8 bases sitting between them. The CDR3 sequence is 11 residues long. CDR1 and CDR2 (germline): LNHDA, SQIVND (reference sequence). In DNA, the CDR3 is TGTGCCAGCAGCACTTACACTGAAGCTTTCTTT. This codes for CASSTYTEAFF.

This clonotype was detected ten times or more. The chain combines TRBV6-6 with TRBJ1-3, with a possible D match to TRBD1 (6 bases). The CDR3 has 15 residues. Germline CDR1 reads MNHNY; CDR2 reads SVGAGI (reference sequence). V was clipped by 2 bases and J by 3 bases, with 11 bases between them. CDR3 coding DNA: TGTGCCAGCAGTTACGGGGGACACAATGGAAACACCATATATTTT. Translating gives CASSYGGHNGNTIYF.

This chain connects TRBV10-3 to TRBJ1-1, with a tentative D call TRBD1 (6 bases). V lost 5 bases and J 1 base, leaving 8 bases between the germline ends. This CDR3 has 13 residues. CDR1 is ENHRY and CDR2 is SYGVKD in the germline V gene. CDR3 coding DNA: TGTGCCATCAGTCCGGGACAGAACACTGAAGCTTTCTTT. Its protein is CAISPGQNTEAFF.

This clonotype appeared many times. This chain links TRBV7-9 with TRBJ1-4; D is uncertain. With 6 bases removed from V and 3 bases from J, the gap between germline ends came to 11 bases. Looked up from germline, CDR1 is SEHNR and CDR2 is FQNEAQ (reference sequence). The CDR3 runs 14 residues. CDR3 nucleotide sequence: TGTGCCAGCAGTCCCAGCGGGGCTAATGAAAAACTGTTTTTT. Translation gives CASSPSGANEKLFF.

Many counts were recorded for this clonotype. The chain carries TRBV7-9 and TRBJ1-2; D remains ambiguous. Trimming removed 1 base at V and 8 bases at J, with 14 bases between. The CDR3 runs to 14 residues. CDR1 is SEHNR and CDR2 is FQNEAQ in the germline V gene (reference sequence). The CDR3 reads CASSLERGIRGYTF. The CDR3 nucleotides are TGTGCCAGCAGCTTAGAACGGGGAATAAGGGGCTACACCTTC.

This clonotype was detected many times. The J gene is TRBJ1-2, the V gene TRBV10-3; 7 bases are a match to TRBD1. The germline V gene encodes CDR1 ENHRY and CDR2 SYGVKD. The CDR3 covers 14 residues. V shed 9 bases and J 5 bases; nucleotides not matched to a gene: 12. The CDR3 loop is CAINRDRDDYGYTF. CDR3 coding DNA: TGTGCCATTAACCGAGACAGGGATGATTATGGCTACACCTTC.

This clonotype has only a few counts. The chain has TRBV7-9 and TRBJ1-1; the D is unclear. CDR1 and CDR2 from the germline V gene are SEHNR and FQNEAQ (reference sequence). The CDR3 loop spans 15 amino acids. Trimming cost V 5 bases and J 4 bases, with 17 bases left between them. The CDR3 protein is CASSQDILAITEAFF. CDR3 coding DNA: TGTGCCAGCAGCCAAGATATTTTAGCGATCACTGAAGCTTTCTTT.

CDR3 region: CSVRVAGEQYF. In DNA, the CDR3 is TGCAGTGTCAGGGTCGCCGGGGAGCAGTACTTC. V is TRBV20-1 and J is TRBJ2-7, with D maybe TRBD1 (5 bases). Between the trimmed V and J ends, which lost 7 bases and 7 bases, there was a span of 14 bases. CDR3 size: 11 residues. Germline V gene lookup returns CDR1 DFQATT and CDR2 SNEGSKA (reference sequence).

This clonotype was observed a handful of times. The V call is TRBV4-2, the J call TRBJ2-7, with 9 bases matching TRBD1. The germline gives CDR1 LGHNA, CDR2 YNFKEQ. J gave up 6 bases and V 6 bases, and 9 bases lay outside the gene matches. There are 14 residues in the CDR3. CDR3 bases: TGTGCCAGCAGGGGCCGGACAGGGGTCGGCGAGCAGTACTTC. It translates to CASRGRTGVGEQYF.

This clonotype was counted many times. V and J are TRBV29-1 and TRBJ2-6; D perhaps matches TRBD1 (5 bases). Trimming took 7 bases from V and 4 from J, leaving 8 bases between them. In germline, CDR1 is SQVTM, CDR2 ANQGSEA. The CDR3 runs 12 residues. CDR3 sequence: CSAGSGANVLTF. The CDR3 region has the DNA TGCAGCGCAGGGTCAGGGGCCAACGTCCTGACTTTC.

V usage is TRBV6-5 and J usage is TRBJ1-2, with TRBD1 as a possible D gene (5 bases). Trimming removed 4 bases at V and 7 bases at J, with 13 bases between. The CDR3 length is 13 residues. Germline-derived CDR1 and CDR2 are MNHEY and SVGAGI. The CDR3 DNA follows: TGTGCCAGCAGTTGGCAGGGTCTCGGTGGCTACACCTTC. Its protein product is CASSWQGLGGYTF.

This rearrangement joins TRBV29-1 to TRBJ1-2; 8 bases match TRBD1. V shed 4 bases and J 4 bases; nucleotides not matched to a gene: 14. Germline V CDR1 and CDR2: SQVTM, ANQGSEA. CDR3 length: 16 residues. The CDR3 region is CSVGRTGNKGSYGYTF. The CDR3 coding sequence is TGCAGCGTTGGAAGGACAGGGAACAAGGGGAGCTATGGCTACACCTTC.

This chain links TRBV7-2 with TRBJ1-1; no reliable D call. CDR1 is SGHTA, CDR2 FQGNSA, per germline. Trimming removed 2 bases at V and 1 base at J, with 11 bases between. This CDR3 has 15 amino acids. CDR3 in amino acids: CASSLLNRGNTEAFF. The CDR3, as DNA: TGTGCCAGCAGCTTATTAAATCGGGGGAACACTGAAGCTTTCTTT.

The V and J genes are TRBV3-1 and TRBJ1-3; D not certain. V was shortened by 3 bases and J by 2 bases, with 11 bases between the two germline ends. CDR3 length: 15 amino acids. Germline V gives CDR1 LGHDT, CDR2 YNNKEL (reference sequence). CDR3 sequence: CASSQPLVPGNTIYF. The CDR3 DNA follows: TGTGCCAGCAGCCAGCCCCTAGTCCCTGGAAACACCATATATTTT.

This clonotype was detected ten times or more. The chain recombines TRBV12-3 or TRBV12-4 with TRBJ1-5, with 10 bases lining up with TRBD1. The ends lost 0 bases at V and 7 bases at J; junction bases unmatched: 15. The CDR3 covers 19 residues. CDR3: CASSLARRDGTGAWQPQHF. The CDR3 bases are TGTGCCAGCAGTTTAGCGCGTCGGGACGGGACAGGGGCTTGGCAGCCCCAGCATTTT.

This clonotype was observed a few times. V gene TRBV28 combines with J gene TRBJ1-2; D gene ambiguous. The V gene's germline CDR1 is MDHEN and CDR2 SYDVKM. V was shortened by 6 bases and J by 5 bases, with 19 bases between the two germline ends. The CDR3 has 15 amino acids. The CDR3 nucleotides read TGTGCCAGCAGCCCCCCCCCCACAACAGATTATGGCTACACCTTC. As protein: CASSPPPTTDYGYTF.

This clonotype was counted only a few times. This sequence joins TRBV7-9 and TRBJ2-5; 10 bases map to TRBD1. The CDR3 runs 15 residues. V lost 4 bases to trimming and J lost 5 bases; unmatched junction nucleotides: 7. CDR1 and CDR2 from the germline V gene are SEHNR and FQNEAQ (reference sequence). The CDR3 nucleotides read TGTGCCAGCAGCTCGAGACAGGGGGCAAGGGAGACCCAGTACTTC. This gives the protein CASSSRQGARETQYF.

This clonotype was found many times. The chain has TRBV7-2 and TRBJ2-7; a possible D gene is TRBD1 (6 bases). Germline V gene lookup returns CDR1 SGHTA and CDR2 FQGNSA. The germline V and J ends were trimmed by 0 bases and 3 bases, with 15 bases remaining between them. The CDR3 runs 16 residues. CDR3 amino acids: CASSLASRQAGYEQYF. The CDR3, as DNA: TGTGCCAGCAGCTTAGCTTCGAGACAGGCCGGCTACGAGCAGTACTTC.

The V gene is TRBV11-2, the J gene TRBJ1-1; D is ambiguous. The CDR3 runs to 16 residues. The germline gives CDR1 SGHAT, CDR2 FQNNGV. V lost 2 bases, J lost 1 base, and 14 bases lay in between. CDR3 sequence (DNA): TGTGCCAGCAGCTTACTGAGGGTCCGCCGGAACACTGAAGCTTTCTTT. This gives the protein CASSLLRVRRNTEAFF.

This clonotype has only a few counts. The V call is TRBV6-6, the J call TRBJ1-5, with TRBD1 matching over 10 bases. The CDR3 totals 18 residues. Per the germline V gene, CDR1 is MNHNY and CDR2 is SVGAGI (reference sequence). V dropped 5 bases and J dropped 2; count of bases not matched to a gene: 12. DNA for the CDR3: TGTGCCAGCAGTCGACGGGACAGGGGTGCAGTGGGCAATCAGCCCCAGCATTTT. This encodes CASSRRDRGAVGNQPQHF.

This clonotype appeared many times. This rearrangement joins TRBV20-1 to TRBJ1-1, with D unclear. Trimming left V 3 bases short and J 0 bases short, with 11 bases between. From germline, CDR1 is DFQATT and CDR2 SNEGSKA (reference sequence). The CDR3 loop spans 14 amino acids. The CDR3 DNA sequence: TGCAGTGCTAGTTTTGACACCATGAACACTGAAGCTTTCTTT. Protein: CSASFDTMNTEAFF.